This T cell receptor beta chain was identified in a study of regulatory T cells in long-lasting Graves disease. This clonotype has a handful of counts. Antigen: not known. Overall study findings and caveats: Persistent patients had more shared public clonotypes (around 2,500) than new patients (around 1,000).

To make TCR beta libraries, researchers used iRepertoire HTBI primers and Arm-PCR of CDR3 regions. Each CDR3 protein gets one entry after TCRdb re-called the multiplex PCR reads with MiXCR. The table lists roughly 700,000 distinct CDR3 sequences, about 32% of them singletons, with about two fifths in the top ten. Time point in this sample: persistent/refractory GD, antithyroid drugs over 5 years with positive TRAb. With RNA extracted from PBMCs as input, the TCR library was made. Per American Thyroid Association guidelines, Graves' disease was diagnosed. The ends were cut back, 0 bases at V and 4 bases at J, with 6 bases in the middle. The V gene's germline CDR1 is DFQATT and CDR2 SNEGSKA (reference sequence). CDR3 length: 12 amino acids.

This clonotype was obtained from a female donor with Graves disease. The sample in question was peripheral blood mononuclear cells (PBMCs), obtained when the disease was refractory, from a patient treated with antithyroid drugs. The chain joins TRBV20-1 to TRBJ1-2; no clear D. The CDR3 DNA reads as TGCAGTGCTAGAGATTTCCCCTATGGCTACACCTTC. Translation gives CSARDFPYGYTF.